Included here is one T cell receptor beta chain sequence, with context. The antigen is not known. The data were taken from a study of post-analysis software for immune sequencing data. Study context: Disease courses included relapsing-remitting, secondary progressive and progressive-relapsing multiple sclerosis. General study findings and limits: Under F measure analysis, samples from one preparation batch co-clustered strongly. For normalized Chao1 diversity, multiple sclerosis patients scored significantly lower than controls did. Included in a set of about five TRBV segments more frequent in patients than controls were TRBV5-6, TRBV5-1 and TRBV20-1.

V was clipped by 4 bases and J by 0 bases, with 12 bases between them. CDR3 length equals 15 residues. The V gene's germline CDR1 is MNHEY and CDR2 SVGAGI. TCR beta cDNA libraries had unique molecular identifiers. Each sample of 1 to 10 million input T cells yielded 500,000 or so cDNA molecules, so each molecule approximated one T cell. TCRdb analysed the PCR reads with MiXCR anew, one entry per CDR3 protein. Counted here are about 810,000 distinct CDR3 sequences, 53% occurring once; the ten biggest clones make up 4.6%. The sample taken for sequencing was blood. The source is a girl between 5 and 17 years old with multiple sclerosis. The chain employs TRBV6-5 and TRBJ2-5; the D gene is possibly TRBD2 (6 bases). CDR3 amino acids: CASSSGGPYQETQYF. In DNA form, the CDR3 reads TGTGCCAGCAGTTCCGGGGGACCGTACCAAGAGACCCAGTACTTC.